The entry below gives a single TCR beta chain sequence along with its context. Its antigen remains unknown. Trimming removed 4 bases at V and 7 bases at J, with 13 bases between. The germline gives CDR1 MNHEY, CDR2 SMNVEV (reference sequence). The CDR3 spans 13 residues. TCRdb's copy holds only in-frame clones and misses some; the assay was immunoSEQ multiplex PCR. The sample has roughly 760,000 clones; under 80% are singletons. The data are from a study of shared clonotypes between healthy human individuals. Findings and caveats of the study: Only blood was sampled; tissue repertoires likely differ. The study's rarefaction showed incomplete sorted-subset sequencing despite large depth. The study found lower generation probabilities in non-shared clonotypes than in those shared by all four donors.

Sequencing input: memory CD4+ T cells sorted from blood. As to subset: CD45RA-negative fraction. This sequence was found in a woman aged 25 to 39 in good health. The genes are TRBV27 and TRBJ2-5; tentatively, D is TRBD1 or TRBD2 (6 bases each). CDR3 coding DNA: TGTGCCAGCAGTTATCGGGGGCAGGGGACCCAGTACTTC. Protein sequence: CASSYRGQGTQYF.